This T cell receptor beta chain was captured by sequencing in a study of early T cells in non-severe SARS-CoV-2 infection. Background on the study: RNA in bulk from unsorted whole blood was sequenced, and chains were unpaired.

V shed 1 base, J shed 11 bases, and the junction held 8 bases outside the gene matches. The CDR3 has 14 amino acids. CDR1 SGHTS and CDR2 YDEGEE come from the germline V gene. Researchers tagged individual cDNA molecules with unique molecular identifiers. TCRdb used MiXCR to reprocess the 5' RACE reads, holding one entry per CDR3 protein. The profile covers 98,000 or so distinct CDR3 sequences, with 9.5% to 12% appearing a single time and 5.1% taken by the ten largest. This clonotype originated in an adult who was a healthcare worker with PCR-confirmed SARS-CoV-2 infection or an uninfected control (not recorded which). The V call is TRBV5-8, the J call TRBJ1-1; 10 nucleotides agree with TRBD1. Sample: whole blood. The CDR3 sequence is CASSLMTGGLRAFF. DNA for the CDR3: TGTGCCAGCAGCTTGATGACAGGGGGCCTAAGGGCTTTCTTT.